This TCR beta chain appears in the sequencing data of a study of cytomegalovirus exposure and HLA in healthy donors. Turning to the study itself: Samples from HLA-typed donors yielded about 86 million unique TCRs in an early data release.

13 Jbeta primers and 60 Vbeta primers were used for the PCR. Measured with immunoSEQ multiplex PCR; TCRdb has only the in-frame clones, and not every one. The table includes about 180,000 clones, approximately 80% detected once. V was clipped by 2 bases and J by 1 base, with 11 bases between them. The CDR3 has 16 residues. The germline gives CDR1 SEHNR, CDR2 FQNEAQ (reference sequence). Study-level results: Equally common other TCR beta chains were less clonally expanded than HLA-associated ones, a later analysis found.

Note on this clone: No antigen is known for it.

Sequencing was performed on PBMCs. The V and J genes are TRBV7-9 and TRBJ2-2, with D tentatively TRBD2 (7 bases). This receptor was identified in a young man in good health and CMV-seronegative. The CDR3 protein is CASSLWGGLNTGELFF. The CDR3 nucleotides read TGTGCCAGCAGCTTATGGGGGGGCTTGAACACCGGGGAGCTGTTTTTT.